This TCR beta chain was captured in a study of blood T cell repertoires in COVID-19. Background on the study: The United States, Italy and Spain supplied acute and convalescent COVID-19 samples. T cells, B-cell-depleted T cells, or PBMCs supplied cDNA or gDNA.

The repertoire was sequenced with immunoSEQ multiplex PCR; TCRdb's copy has only in-frame clones and lacks some. The data contain 150,000 to 200,000 clones, roughly 80% of them seen just once; the ten biggest clones take up 6%. Followed over time, Seattle patients had been enrolled while infection was active. The CDR3 loop spans 17 amino acids. Between the trimmed V and J ends, which lost 7 bases and 4 bases, there was a span of 23 bases. The germline V gene encodes CDR1 MGHDK and CDR2 SYGVNS. The chain employs TRBV25-1 and TRBJ1-5; possibly TRBD1 for D (5 bases). The clonotype was recovered from a woman in her thirties or forties with COVID-19, enrolled during active disease. The sequencing sample was made of peripheral blood. The CDR3 reads CASIPTGAGGINQPQHF. Here the CDR3 DNA reads TGTGCCAGCATTCCCACCGGGGCGGGAGGGATTAATCAGCCCCAGCATTTT.